This T cell receptor beta chain was observed in a study of T cell changes during pregnancy in multiple sclerosis. Assay used: immunoSEQ multiplex PCR; TCRdb lists only in-frame clones, some missing. The data contain about 57,000 clones, 85% to 95% of them seen just once; the ten biggest clones take up roughly 3.5%. The sequence was obtained from a female donor in good health, enrolled as a control in a pregnancy study. The sequencing here drew on peripheral blood, taken after pregnancy.

CDR3 DNA sequence: TGTGCCAGCAGTCTAGCGGGAGGTTCCCACGAGCAGTACTTC. Amino acid sequence: CASSLAGGSHEQYF. The rearrangement joins TRBV28 to TRBJ2-7, with 11 nucleotides matching TRBD2. Germline CDR1 and CDR2: MDHEN and SYDVKM. With 5 bases clipped from V and 5 bases from J, the junction kept 5 bases outside the gene matches. CDR3 length: 14 amino acids.